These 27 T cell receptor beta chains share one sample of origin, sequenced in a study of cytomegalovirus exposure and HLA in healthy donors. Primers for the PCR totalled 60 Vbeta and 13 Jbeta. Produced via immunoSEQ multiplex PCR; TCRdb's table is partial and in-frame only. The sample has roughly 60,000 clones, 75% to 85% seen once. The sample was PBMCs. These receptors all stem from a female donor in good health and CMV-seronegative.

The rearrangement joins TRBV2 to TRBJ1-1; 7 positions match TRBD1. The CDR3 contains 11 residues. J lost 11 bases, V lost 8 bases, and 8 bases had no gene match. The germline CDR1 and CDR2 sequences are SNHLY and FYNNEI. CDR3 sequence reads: CASVYRGAAFF. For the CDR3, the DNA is TGTGCCAGCGTTTACAGGGGCGCGGCTTTCTTT.

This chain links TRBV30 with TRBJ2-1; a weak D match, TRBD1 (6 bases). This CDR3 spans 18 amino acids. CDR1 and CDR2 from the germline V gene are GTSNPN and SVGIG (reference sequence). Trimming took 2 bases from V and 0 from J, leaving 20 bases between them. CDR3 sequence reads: CAWSTLGQSRHSYNEQFF. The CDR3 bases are TGTGCCTGGAGTACCCTAGGACAGAGCCGACACTCCTACAATGAGCAGTTCTTC.

The CDR3 nucleotides read TGTGCCAGCAGTTACCGGGACAGGGGGAACACTGAAGCTTTCTTT. It translates to CASSYRDRGNTEAFF. The chain joins TRBV6-6 to TRBJ1-1; 10 bases agree with TRBD1. The CDR3 length is 15 residues. Germline V gene sequence: CDR1 MNHNY, CDR2 SVGAGI (reference sequence). Unmatched junction bases numbered 1, after V lost 2 bases and J lost 1 base.

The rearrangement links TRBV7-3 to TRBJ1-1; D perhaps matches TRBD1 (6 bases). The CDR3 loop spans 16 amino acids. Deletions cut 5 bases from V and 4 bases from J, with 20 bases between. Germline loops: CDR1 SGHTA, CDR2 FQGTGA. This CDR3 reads CASSPDGVGGGTEAFF. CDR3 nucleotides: TGTGCCAGCAGCCCCGATGGGGTGGGAGGGGGCACTGAAGCTTTCTTT. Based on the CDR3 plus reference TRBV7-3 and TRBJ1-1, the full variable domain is GAGVSQTPSNKVTEKGKYVELRCDPISGHTALYWYRQSLGQGPEFLIYFQGTGAADDSGLPNDRFFAVRPEGSVSTLKIQRTERGDSAVYLCASSPDGVGGGTEAFFGQGTRLTVV.

The CDR3 nucleotides read TGTGCCTGGAGTGTAGGGAAGGGGGATGGCTACACCTTC. Protein: CAWSVGKGDGYTF. The V gene is TRBV30, the J gene TRBJ1-2, with D maybe TRBD1 (6 bases). The V gene lost 0 bases and the J gene lost 6 bases, with 11 bases spanning the gap. The CDR3 runs 13 residues. Germline-derived CDR1 and CDR2 are GTSNPN and SVGIG (reference sequence).

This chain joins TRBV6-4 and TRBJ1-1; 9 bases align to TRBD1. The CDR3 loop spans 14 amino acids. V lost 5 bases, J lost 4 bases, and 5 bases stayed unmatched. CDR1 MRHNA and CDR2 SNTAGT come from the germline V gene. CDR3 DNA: TGTGCCAGCAGTCGGACAGGGGACAGCACTGAAGCTTTCTTT. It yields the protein CASSRTGDSTEAFF.

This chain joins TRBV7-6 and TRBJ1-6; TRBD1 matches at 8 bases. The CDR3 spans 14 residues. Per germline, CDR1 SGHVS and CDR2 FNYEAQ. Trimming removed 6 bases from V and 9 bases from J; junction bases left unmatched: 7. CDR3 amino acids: CASRSTGESSPLHF. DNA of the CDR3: TGTGCCAGCAGATCGACAGGGGAATCTTCACCCCTCCACTTT.

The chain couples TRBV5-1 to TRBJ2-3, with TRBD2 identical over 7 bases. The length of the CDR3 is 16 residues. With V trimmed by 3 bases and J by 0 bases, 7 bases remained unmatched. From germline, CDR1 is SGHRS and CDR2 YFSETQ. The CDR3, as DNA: TGCGCCAGCAGCTGGGGGAGGGCGGCTAGCACAGATACGCAGTATTTT. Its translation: CASSWGRAASTDTQYF.

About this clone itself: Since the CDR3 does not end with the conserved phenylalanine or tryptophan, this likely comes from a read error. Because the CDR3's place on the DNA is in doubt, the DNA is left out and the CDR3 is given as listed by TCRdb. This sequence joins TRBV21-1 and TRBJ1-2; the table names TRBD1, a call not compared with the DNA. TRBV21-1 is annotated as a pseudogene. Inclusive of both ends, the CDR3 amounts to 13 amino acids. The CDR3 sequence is CASPWREQGLIQG.

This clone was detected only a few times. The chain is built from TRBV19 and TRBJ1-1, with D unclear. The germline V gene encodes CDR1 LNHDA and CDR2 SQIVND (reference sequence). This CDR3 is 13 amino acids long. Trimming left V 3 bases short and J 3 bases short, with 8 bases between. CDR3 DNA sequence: TGTGCCAGTAGTATCCGCGAGGACACTGAAGCTTTCTTT. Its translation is CASSIREDTEAFF.

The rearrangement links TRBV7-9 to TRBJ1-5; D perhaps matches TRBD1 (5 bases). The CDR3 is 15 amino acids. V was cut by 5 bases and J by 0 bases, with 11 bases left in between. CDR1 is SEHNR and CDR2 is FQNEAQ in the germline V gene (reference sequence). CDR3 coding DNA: TGTGCCAGCAGCGAAGGGGATTATAGCAATCAGCCCCAGCATTTT. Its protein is CASSEGDYSNQPQHF.

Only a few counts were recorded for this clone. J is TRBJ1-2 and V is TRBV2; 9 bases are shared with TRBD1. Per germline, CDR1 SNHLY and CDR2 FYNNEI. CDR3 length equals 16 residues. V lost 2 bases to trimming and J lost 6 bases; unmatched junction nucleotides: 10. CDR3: CASSESLRDREDGYTF. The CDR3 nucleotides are TGTGCCAGCAGTGAATCTTTGAGGGACAGGGAGGATGGCTACACCTTC.

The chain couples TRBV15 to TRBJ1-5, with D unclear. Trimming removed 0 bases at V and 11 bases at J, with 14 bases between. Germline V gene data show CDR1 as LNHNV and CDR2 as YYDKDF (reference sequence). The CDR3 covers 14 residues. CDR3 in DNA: TGTGCCACCAGCAGAGATTTTAGGTCCGGGACCCAGCATTTT. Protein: CATSRDFRSGTQHF.

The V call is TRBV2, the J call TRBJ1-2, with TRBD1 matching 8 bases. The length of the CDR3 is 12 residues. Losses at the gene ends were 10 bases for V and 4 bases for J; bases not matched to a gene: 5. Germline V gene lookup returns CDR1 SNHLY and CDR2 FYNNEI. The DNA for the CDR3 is TGTGCCACGGGACAGGCAGGCTATGGCTACACCTTC. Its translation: CATGQAGYGYTF. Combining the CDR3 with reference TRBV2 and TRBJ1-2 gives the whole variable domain EPEVTQTPSHQVTQMGQEVILRCVPISNHLYFYWYRQILGQKVEFLVSFYNNEISEKSEIFDDQFSVERPDGSNFTLKIRSTKLEDSAMYFCATGQAGYGYTFGSGTRLTVV.

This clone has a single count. CDR3 DNA sequence: TGCGCCAGCAGCTTGAGCGGGGCGATGCCAGATACGCAGTATTTT. Protein sequence: CASSLSGAMPDTQYF. The rearrangement links TRBV5-1 to TRBJ2-3; 7 positions match TRBD2. Germline V CDR1 and CDR2: SGHRS, YFSETQ. The ends lost 1 base at V and 4 bases at J; junction bases unmatched: 6. There are 15 residues in the CDR3. The whole variable domain, remainder taken from reference TRBV5-1 and TRBJ2-3, is KAGVTQTPRYLIKTRGQQVTLSCSPISGHRSVSWYQQTPGQGLQFLFEYFSETQRNKGNFPGRFSGRQFSNSRSEMNVSTLELGDSALYLCASSLSGAMPDTQYFGPGTRLTVL.

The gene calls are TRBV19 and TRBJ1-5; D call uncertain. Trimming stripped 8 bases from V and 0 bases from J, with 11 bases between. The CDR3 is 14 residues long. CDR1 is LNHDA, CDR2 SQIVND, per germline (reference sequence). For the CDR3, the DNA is TGTGCCAGTGCTGATATCGGTAGCAATCAGCCCCAGCATTTT. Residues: CASADIGSNQPQHF.

The CDR3 DNA is TGTGCCAGCAGTTTGGAGGGATTCACCGGGGAGCTGTTTTTT. Protein: CASSLEGFTGELFF. The chain couples TRBV28 to TRBJ2-2; D is perhaps TRBD2 (6 bases). V lost 3 bases and J lost 4, with 9 bases in between. The CDR3 covers 14 residues. Germline assignment: CDR1 MDHEN and CDR2 SYDVKM.

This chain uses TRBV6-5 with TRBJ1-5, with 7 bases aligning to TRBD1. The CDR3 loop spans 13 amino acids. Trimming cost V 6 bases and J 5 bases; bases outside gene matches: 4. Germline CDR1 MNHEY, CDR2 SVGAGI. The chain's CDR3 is CASSRQGYQPQHF. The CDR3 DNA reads TGTGCCAGCAGCCGACAGGGTTATCAGCCCCAGCATTTT.

The chain's CDR3 is CATSRGSYGYTF. The CDR3 coding sequence is TGTGCCACCAGCAGAGGGAGCTATGGCTACACCTTC. This chain links TRBV15 with TRBJ1-2; no reliable D call. Looked up from germline, CDR1 is LNHNV and CDR2 is YYDKDF (reference sequence). With 1 base removed from V and 4 bases from J, the gap between germline ends came to 4 bases. The CDR3 is 12 amino acids.

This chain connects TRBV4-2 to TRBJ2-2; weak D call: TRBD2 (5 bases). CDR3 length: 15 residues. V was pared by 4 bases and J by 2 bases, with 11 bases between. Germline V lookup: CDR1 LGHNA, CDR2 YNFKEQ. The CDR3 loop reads CASSPGGRNTGELFF. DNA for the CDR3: TGTGCCAGCAGCCCCGGCGGGCGTAACACCGGGGAGCTGTTTTTT.

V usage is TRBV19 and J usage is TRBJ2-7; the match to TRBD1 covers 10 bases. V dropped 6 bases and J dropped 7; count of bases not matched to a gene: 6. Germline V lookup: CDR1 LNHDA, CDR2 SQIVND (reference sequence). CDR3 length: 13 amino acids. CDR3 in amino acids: CASSWDRGSEQYF. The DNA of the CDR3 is TGTGCCAGTAGCTGGGACAGGGGATCGGAGCAGTACTTC.

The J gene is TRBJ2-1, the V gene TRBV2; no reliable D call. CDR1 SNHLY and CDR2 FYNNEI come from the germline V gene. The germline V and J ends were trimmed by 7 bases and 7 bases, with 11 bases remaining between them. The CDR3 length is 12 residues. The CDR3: CASTFRQNEQFF. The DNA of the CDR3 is TGTGCCAGCACCTTCAGGCAAAATGAGCAGTTCTTC.

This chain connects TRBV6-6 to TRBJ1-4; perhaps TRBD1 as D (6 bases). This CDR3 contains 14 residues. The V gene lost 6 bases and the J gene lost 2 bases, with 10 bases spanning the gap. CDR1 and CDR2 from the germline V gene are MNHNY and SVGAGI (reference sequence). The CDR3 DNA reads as TGTGCCAGCAGAACAGGGTATACTAATGAAAAACTGTTTTTT. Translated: CASRTGYTNEKLFF.

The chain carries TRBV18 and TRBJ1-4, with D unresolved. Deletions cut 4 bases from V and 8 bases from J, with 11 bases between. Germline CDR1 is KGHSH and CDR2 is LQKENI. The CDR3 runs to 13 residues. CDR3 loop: CASSRLPAEKLFF. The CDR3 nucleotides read TGTGCCAGCTCACGGTTACCTGCGGAAAAACTGTTTTTT.

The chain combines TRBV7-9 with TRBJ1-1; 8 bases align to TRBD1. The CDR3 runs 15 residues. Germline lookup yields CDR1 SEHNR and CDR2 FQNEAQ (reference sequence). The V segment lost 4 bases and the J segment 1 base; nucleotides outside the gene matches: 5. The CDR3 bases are TGTGCCAGCAGCTCCCCCGGGACAGGGAACACTGAAGCTTTCTTT. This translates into CASSSPGTGNTEAFF.

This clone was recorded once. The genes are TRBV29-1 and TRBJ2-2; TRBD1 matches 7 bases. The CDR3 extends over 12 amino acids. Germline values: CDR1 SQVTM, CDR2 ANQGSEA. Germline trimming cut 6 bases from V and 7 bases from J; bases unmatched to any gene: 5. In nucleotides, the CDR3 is TGCAGCGTCGACAGGGATAACGGGGAGCTGTTTTTT. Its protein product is CSVDRDNGELFF.

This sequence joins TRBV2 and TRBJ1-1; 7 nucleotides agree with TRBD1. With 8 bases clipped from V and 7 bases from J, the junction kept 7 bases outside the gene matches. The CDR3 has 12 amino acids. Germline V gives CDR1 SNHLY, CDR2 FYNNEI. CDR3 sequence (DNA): TGTGCCAGCCTCGACAGGGACTTTGAAGCTTTCTTT. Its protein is CASLDRDFEAFF.